This TCR beta chain stems from a study of T cells in Graves' hyperthyroidism and ophthalmopathy. The CDR3 regions of TCR beta were amplified from RNA transcripts. The HTBI primer set drove a first-round RT-PCR of the TCR CDR3. TCRdb itself ran the multiplex PCR reads through MiXCR, one entry per CDR3 protein. The sample shows around 620,000 distinct CDR3 sequences, about 14% of them seen only once. Germline V CDR1 and CDR2: SEHNR, FQNEAQ (reference sequence). This CDR3 region has 16 residues. The J segment lost 0 bases and the V segment lost 5 bases, leaving 9 bases of the junction unmatched. In this sample, this clonotype turned up a few times. The antigen remains undetermined. Study-level points and caveats: Clonotypes that were expanded in thyroid above 0.001 mostly appeared in blood too. By a 13 V-J model, ophthalmopathy was set apart from stable hyperthyroidism.

For ophthalmopathy patients, the Clinical Activity Score was at least 3 and the NOSPECS grade at least 4; duration was under 3 months. This TCR derives from a woman aged 18 to 35 with Graves' ophthalmopathy. Material for sequencing was blood. The gene calls are TRBV7-9 and TRBJ1-1; TRBD1 aligns across 7 bases. In nucleotides, the CDR3 is TGTGCCAGCAGCATGGGACAGACTATCATGAACACTGAAGCTTTCTTT. It codes for CASSMGQTIMNTEAFF.